The present T cell receptor beta chain was sequenced within a study of blood T cells in healthy people across ages (dated by TCRdb to the mid-2010s). Regarding the research as a whole: In model experiments, roughly one uniquely barcoded TCR beta cDNA molecule per two T cells was captured by template switching. To track age-related changes in TCR beta repertoire diversity, the study relied on deep sequencing normalized with unique cDNA molecular identifiers. The donors were split into four age groups: young (average around 17 years), middle-aged (roughly 39), aged (more than 60) and long-lived (approximately 89). Donors of different ages were randomly distributed across sequencing lanes to avoid experimental bias. For two donors (one aged 18 to 29 and one aged 80 or older), the study analyzed two additional independent replicas of 1 million unique cDNA reads from the same blood draw. General study outcomes and caveats: Compared with the aged group, the long-lived group had more naive CD4+ T cells, fewer expanded clones and increased TCR diversity, suggesting age selection. Donor CMV infection status was unknown, potentially confounding age-related changes in expanded clonotypes. Estimates of total diversity based on one million sequenced T cells were regarded as lower bounds and as underestimates. There was a strong correlation between observed TCR beta diversity and the percentage of naive T cells measured by flow cytometry. Observed TCR beta diversity per million T cells fell roughly linearly with age, and a significant reduction was already apparent by age around 39. Because profiling used bulk unsorted PBMCs, naive and antigen-experienced compartments could not be compared conclusively.

CDR1 and CDR2, looked up from the germline V gene, are SNHLY and FYNNEI. The CDR3 contains 14 residues, cysteine and phenylalanine counted. The entry retains the CDR3 DNA only, 42 bases that are in frame from base 1. V loses 6 bases of germline sequence and J loses 2 bases, and the interval between the two ends is 13 bases. Systemically healthy Caucasian individuals from Russia, about 38 in total and aged about 6 to 95 years, were included as donors. Each donor gave ten milliliters of peripheral blood, collected into EDTA-treated Vacutainer tubes. Ficoll-Paque density-gradient centrifugation was used to isolate PBMCs, with at least 6 million per sample. Total RNA, at least 5 micrograms per sample, was extracted from PBMCs with Trizol reagent. For every donor, flow cytometry on a PBMC aliquot measured the percentage of naive CD45RAhigh/CD27high T cells. This clonotype has just one count. Its target antigen remains unknown. No base quality information exists; no much larger clone differs at one position.

The library was obtained by 5' RACE. TCRdb names Illumina HiSeq 2500 as the instrument used. The second PCR ran for roughly 7 to 12 cycles and used a J-beta primer mix along with a sample-barcoded 5' primer. Each TCR beta cDNA molecule received a unique molecular identifier from a template-switch 5' adaptor carrying 12 random nucleotides. Each sample yielded at least 2.5 million CDR3-containing paired-end reads. First-strand cDNA was synthesized from all RNA with the Mint cDNA synthesis kit, primed by a TRBC-specific oligonucleotide. All cDNA was treated with uracil-DNA glycosylase and then went through a first 18-cycle PCR with the universal primers M1SS and BC2_uni_R. In the original analysis: For normalization, 1 million high-quality reads were randomly selected from each sample, with every read carrying a distinct molecular identifier. Instead of being binned into consensus sequences, reads with shared molecular identifiers were discarded. MiTCR, set to a Q25 quality threshold and the strictest error-elimination algorithm, was used for CDR3 identification, clonotype clustering and error correction. A nonparametric unseen species model with Euler transformation was used to estimate a lower bound on total TCR beta diversity. The public reads were run again by TCRdb, first through fastp at Q25 and then through MiXCR, and only productive beta chains were kept. Each entry is one CDR3 protein sequence, shown with its most common DNA and genes. In this record, the V and J calls reflect TCRdb's handling and not the investigators' own analysis. This sample comprises about 1.1 million distinct CDR3 sequences, approximately 38% of them detected only once. Of the sample, around 14% falls within the top ten clones.

This receptor was identified in a man aged 18 to 35 in good health. Input material: blood. This chain joins TRBV2 to TRBJ1-1, and the D gene may be TRBD1, 6 bases matching. The CDR3 protein is CASSDRRTNTEAFF. In nucleotides, the sequence is TGTGCCAGCAGCGACAGGAGGACTAACACTGAAGCTTTCTTT.